This T cell receptor (beta chain) appears in the sequencing data of a study of T-cell reconstitution after alpha-beta-depleted transplantation in children. A TCRbeta library incorporating unique molecular identifiers was prepared. TCRdb itself ran the PCR reads through MiXCR, one entry per CDR3 protein. The top ten clones hold 25% to 30% of a sample with some 220,000 distinct CDR3 sequences, approximately 10% of them seen once. This CDR3 is built from 15 residues. The germline V gene has CDR1 SGHRS and CDR2 YFSETQ. This clonotype was recorded many times. What it recognizes is unknown. A read error may account for a junction end that differs from germline. Overall study results and limits: T cells produced anew were the main source of T-cell counts and diversity one year after transplant. By about two months after transplant, alpha-beta T cells reportedly arose from several hundred graft clones that had expanded. In some patients, recipient T cells and intrathymic progenitors surviving conditioning explained high day-60 diversity.

The chain uses TRBV5-1 and TRBJ2-7, with D possibly TRBD1 on 6 matching bases. The sequence was obtained from a child less than two years old with acute myeloid leukemia, due to receive a stem cell transplant. The material sequenced was PBMCs, taken before TCRalphabeta/CD19-depleted stem cell transplant. This CDR3 is CASSSTPRYRDEQYF. Here the CDR3 DNA reads TGCGCCAGCAGCTCTACCCCGCGTTACAGGGACGAGCAGTATTTC.